One and the same sample provided the 24 T cell receptor beta chains below, sequenced in a study of CD8+ T cells in alopecia areata. Treatment specified: oral pan-JAK inhibitor, 5-10 mg twice daily. Sequencing templates came from extracted RNA that was reverse transcribed into cDNA. Only in-frame clones appear in the TCRdb table, and some are missing; sequencing was by immunoSEQ multiplex PCR. Seen here are fewer than 150,000 clones, around four fifths observed once, and the top ten hold 20% to 25%. The material was CD8+ T cells sorted from blood, obtained at week 4, from a patient treated with tofacitinib. All receptors derive from a human donor with alopecia areata.

The CDR3 here is CASSLPGGMENIQYF. The CDR3 DNA sequence: TGTGCCAGCTCACTACCAGGGGGGATGGAAAACATTCAGTACTTC. The V and J genes are TRBV18 and TRBJ2-4; tentatively, D is TRBD1 (7 bases). From germline, CDR1 is KGHSH and CDR2 LQKENI. V was shortened by 4 bases and J by 5 bases, with 15 bases between the two germline ends. The CDR3 loop spans 15 amino acids.

V is TRBV7-9 and J is TRBJ2-7, with D maybe TRBD2 (6 bases). CDR1 SEHNR and CDR2 FQNEAQ come from the germline V gene (reference sequence). The CDR3 consists of 13 residues. Trimming took off 5 bases at V and 3 bases at J, with 11 bases between the two ends. CDR3 nucleotides: TGTGCCAGCAGCCCCGGACTAAACTACGAGCAGTACTTC. Translation gives CASSPGLNYEQYF.

V usage is TRBV7-3 and J usage is TRBJ2-7; 7 nucleotides agree with TRBD2. The CDR3 is 13 amino acids. Germline assignment: CDR1 SGHTA and CDR2 FQGTGA. V gave up 5 bases and J gave up 7 bases; unmatched junction bases: 8. CDR3 in DNA: TGTGCCAGCAGCCCTAGACTAGCCGGTGAGCAGTACTTC. Protein: CASSPRLAGEQYF.

The CDR3 region has the DNA TGCGCCAGCAGCTTTGAAGGGGGGGACTATGGCTACACCTTC. Protein sequence: CASSFEGGDYGYTF. This chain joins TRBV5-1 and TRBJ1-2, with D perhaps matching TRBD1 (6 bases). The CDR3 totals 14 residues. The V and J ends lost 2 bases and 3 bases respectively, with 11 bases between them. Germline lookup yields CDR1 SGHRS and CDR2 YFSETQ.

The chain couples TRBV7-8 to TRBJ2-3, with D possibly TRBD1 on 6 matching bases. With 5 bases removed from V and 2 bases from J, the gap between germline ends came to 23 bases. CDR3 length equals 18 residues. The germline V gene encodes CDR1 SGHVS and CDR2 FQNEAQ. The CDR3 DNA follows: TGTGCCAGCAGCGACCGGTTTCAGGGGCCCACTCCCACAGATACGCAGTATTTT. Translating gives CASSDRFQGPTPTDTQYF.

J is TRBJ1-1 and V is TRBV29-1, with no clear D. Germline V gene data show CDR1 as SQVTM and CDR2 as ANQGSEA. The CDR3 spans 12 residues. V gave up 5 bases and J gave up 1 base, with 8 bases separating them. In DNA form, the CDR3 reads TGCAGCGTTTGGCACCCGAACACTGAAGCTTTCTTT. This encodes CSVWHPNTEAFF.

The chain couples TRBV27 to TRBJ2-2; TRBD1 aligns across 8 bases. The CDR3 length is 18 residues. Trimming took 5 bases from V and 1 from J; bases not matched to a gene: 12. CDR1 is MNHEY, CDR2 SMNVEV, per germline (reference sequence). CDR3 nucleotides: TGTGCCAGCAGTCCCCGCTGGACAGGGATGATGAACACCGGGGAGCTGTTTTTT. The encoded protein is CASSPRWTGMMNTGELFF.

The chain joins TRBV7-2 to TRBJ2-1; a possible D gene is TRBD2 (6 bases). Germline CDR1 and CDR2: SGHTA and FQGNSA. V was pared by 5 bases and J by 0 bases, with 11 bases between. The CDR3 has 15 residues. DNA of the CDR3: TGTGCCAGCAGCCCCGCGGGGAGCTCCTACAATGAGCAGTTCTTC. Protein sequence: CASSPAGSSYNEQFF.

This chain joins TRBV30 and TRBJ1-1; D call uncertain. Per the germline V gene, CDR1 is GTSNPN and CDR2 is SVGIG (reference sequence). There are 11 residues in the CDR3. Trimming left V 8 bases short and J 1 base short, with 8 bases between. CDR3 sequence (DNA): TGTGCCGCCTCTGAGAACACTGAAGCTTTCTTT. Its protein is CAASENTEAFF.

This chain links TRBV30 with TRBJ1-1; no definite D call. V was cut by 7 bases and J by 3 bases, with 6 bases left in between. The CDR3 is 10 residues long. Germline values: CDR1 GTSNPN, CDR2 SVGIG (reference sequence). CDR3 region: CASEYTEAFF. Written as DNA, the CDR3 is TGTGCCTCAGAATACACTGAAGCTTTCTTT.

V gene TRBV5-1 combines with J gene TRBJ1-5, with TRBD1 as a possible D gene (6 bases). The CDR3 spans 15 residues. The germline V and J ends were trimmed by 4 bases and 1 base, with 12 bases remaining between them. The germline V gene encodes CDR1 SGHRS and CDR2 YFSETQ. The CDR3, as DNA: TGCGCCAGCAGCCCCTCGACAGGAAGCAATCAGCCCCAGCATTTT. Translated, it gives CASSPSTGSNQPQHF.

This clone was detected only once. V gene TRBV2 combines with J gene TRBJ1-6; D unresolved. The germline CDR1 and CDR2 sequences are SNHLY and FYNNEI. The V end was cut by 4 bases, the J end by 11 bases, with 12 bases between. The CDR3 consists of 13 residues. The CDR3 here is CASSVIENPPLHF. The CDR3 region has the DNA TGTGCCAGCAGTGTAATTGAAAATCCACCCCTCCACTTT.

The gene calls are TRBV5-4 and TRBJ1-1; 8 nucleotides agree with TRBD1. J lost 2 bases, V lost 2 bases, and 2 bases had no gene match. Germline V gene sequence: CDR1 SGHNT, CDR2 YYREEE (reference sequence). CDR3 length: 14 residues. The CDR3 loop reads CASSFQGANTEAFF. The CDR3 bases are TGTGCCAGCAGCTTCCAGGGGGCTAACACTGAAGCTTTCTTT.

The chain combines TRBV29-1 with TRBJ2-3; a weak D match, TRBD2 (6 bases). From germline, CDR1 is SQVTM and CDR2 ANQGSEA. V lost 0 bases and J lost 0, with 7 bases in between. CDR3 length: 14 residues. Here the CDR3 reads CSVEEGTSTDTQYF. The CDR3 DNA reads TGCAGCGTTGAAGAGGGGACTAGCACAGATACGCAGTATTTT.

The V gene is TRBV29-1, the J gene TRBJ2-5; D might be TRBD2 (5 bases). The DNA end favors TRBJ2-7, so the J call may be wrong. CDR3 length: 13 residues. Per the germline V gene, CDR1 is SQVTM and CDR2 is ANQGSEA. The CDR3: CSVGWRPSYEQYF. CDR3 bases: TGCAGCGTTGGTTGGAGGCCATCCTACGAGCAGTACTTC.

This clone was observed a single time. This sequence joins TRBV10-3 and TRBJ2-7; the D gene is possibly TRBD1 (6 bases). The CDR3 has 16 amino acids. From germline, CDR1 is ENHRY and CDR2 SYGVKD. V was pared by 3 bases and J by 0 bases, with 15 bases between. The CDR3 loop is CAISEGDTMSSYEQYF. CDR3 in DNA: TGTGCCATCAGTGAAGGGGACACGATGAGCTCCTACGAGCAGTACTTC.

This clone was counted a few times. The chain joins TRBV9 to TRBJ2-1; 9 bases match TRBD2. Germline CDR1 is SGDLS and CDR2 is YYNGEE. The CDR3 sequence is 15 residues long. V lost 3 bases to trimming and J lost 5 bases; unmatched junction nucleotides: 6. The CDR3 here is CASSAGLATNNEQFF. In nucleotides, the CDR3 is TGTGCCAGCAGCGCGGGACTAGCAACGAACAATGAGCAGTTCTTC.

This clone was found a few times. CDR3 DNA: TGTGCCATCAGTGAGTATTTAGGGACCTACGAGCAGTACTTC. Residues: CAISEYLGTYEQYF. V and J are TRBV10-3 and TRBJ2-7, with no clear D. The CDR3 sequence is 14 residues long. Germline-derived CDR1 and CDR2 are ENHRY and SYGVKD. V was pared by 1 base and J by 2 bases, with 9 bases between.

This clone turned up a few times. The chain links TRBV5-6 to TRBJ2-7; 13 positions agree with TRBD2. The CDR3 sequence is 15 residues long. The junction had 2 bases not matched to a gene; V was cut back by 1 base and J by 4 bases. Per germline, CDR1 SGHDT and CDR2 YYEEEE. CDR3 residues: CASSLKGLAGYEQYF. The CDR3 coding sequence is TGTGCCAGCAGCTTGAAGGGACTAGCGGGATACGAGCAGTACTTC. The complete variable domain, with remaining parts taken from reference TRBV5-6 and TRBJ2-7, reads DAGVTQSPTHLIKTRGQQVTLRCSPKSGHDTVSWYQQALGQGPQFIFQYYEEEERQRGNFPDRFSGHQFPNYSSELNVNALLLGDSALYLCASSLKGLAGYEQYFGPGTRLTVT.

The V and J genes are TRBV7-9 and TRBJ2-1; 13 nucleotides align to TRBD2. J lost 4 bases, V lost 5 bases, and 14 bases had no gene match. The CDR3 loop spans 19 amino acids. Germline lookup yields CDR1 SEHNR and CDR2 FQNEAQ (reference sequence). The CDR3 is CASSDATGTSGDPYNEQFF. The CDR3 coding sequence is TGTGCCAGCAGCGATGCTACCGGGACTAGCGGGGATCCGTACAATGAGCAGTTCTTC.

This clone was seen a single time. The chain is built from TRBV14 and TRBJ2-3; D gene uncertain. The CDR3 contains 12 residues. The germline V gene has CDR1 SGHDN and CDR2 FVKESK. V gave up 1 base and J gave up 3 bases, with 2 bases separating them. The CDR3 DNA follows: TGTGCCAGCAGCCAAGTGACAGATACGCAGTATTTT. Protein product: CASSQVTDTQYF. Combining the CDR3 with reference TRBV14 and TRBJ2-3 gives the whole variable domain EAGVTQFPSHSVIEKGQTVTLRCDPISGHDNLYWYRRVMGKEIKFLLHFVKESKQDESGMPNNRFLAERTGGTYSTLKVQPAELEDSGVYFCASSQVTDTQYFGPGTRLTVL.

This rearrangement joins TRBV27 to TRBJ2-5, with D perhaps assigned TRBD1 or TRBD2 (6 bases each). The CDR3 totals 15 residues. Germline CDR1 and CDR2: MNHEY and SMNVEV (reference sequence). V was pared by 6 bases and J by 5 bases, with 19 bases between. CDR3 region: CASRPVAGGGETQYF. DNA for the CDR3: TGTGCCAGCAGGCCCGTCGCCGGGGGCGGGGAGACCCAGTACTTC.

The CDR3 DNA reads TGCAGCGTTGACGACTTCGACTCCTACAATGAGCAGTTCTTC. It specifies CSVDDFDSYNEQFF. The chain uses TRBV29-1 and TRBJ2-1; the D is unclear. Trimming stripped 3 bases from V and 0 bases from J, with 9 bases between. CDR1 is SQVTM and CDR2 is ANQGSEA in the germline V gene. There are 14 residues in the CDR3.

The V gene is TRBV27, the J gene TRBJ1-4, with 7 positions matching TRBD1. The V and J ends lost 3 bases and 7 bases, in that order; junction bases with no gene match: 8. This CDR3 is 15 amino acids long. Germline CDR1 MNHEY, CDR2 SMNVEV (reference sequence). The CDR3, as DNA: TGTGCCAGCAGTTTCGTGGGACAGAAGGGTGAAAAACTGTTTTTT. Its protein is CASSFVGQKGEKLFF.